This entry describes one T cell receptor (beta chain). There is no known antigen for this receptor. No much larger clone exists at a distance of one base, and base qualities are not known. The data are from a study of Tregs in tolerant kidney transplant recipients (dated by TCRdb to about 2019). About the full investigation: Additional Treg samples were obtained by sorting recipient CD4+CD25+CD127- cells from a roughly 3-day mixed lymphocyte reaction with belatacept, in some cases after a subsequent approximately 5-day donor restimulation. During sorting of primary belatacept mixed lymphocyte reaction cultures, recipient cells were distinguished from donor cells with antibodies. Before combined kidney and bone marrow transplantation, this study identified donor-specific regulatory T cells using TCRbeta sequencing and then followed those same cells after transplant. TCRbeta repertoire sequencing was used in a few healthy controls to compare several ways of expanding Tregs specific for an allogeneic donor. Summary of the overall study and its limitations: Biological reproducibility was not directly addressed, though technical replication error appeared minimal. Expanding Tregs with activated donor B cells appeared to identify the most biologically relevant and donor-specific TCRbeta repertoire. Because the study included only a small number of patients, the results must be confirmed in larger populations and under other immunosuppression protocols.

From a lookup of the germline V gene, CDR1 and CDR2 are SGHRS and YFSETQ. Counted from cysteine to phenylalanine, this CDR3 has 14 amino acids. Left in the record is the CDR3 DNA by itself, 42 bases read in frame from the first base. V is pared back by 4 bases and J by 5 bases, with 12 bases lying between the germline termini. Healthy control blood came either as purchased buffy coats or from healthy volunteers. Healthy control blood was processed by Ficoll density gradient to PBMCs and cryopreserved; patient PBMCs were collected before and after transplant. For TCRbeta CDR3 sequencing, genomic DNA from the sorted cells was extracted using the QIAGEN DNeasy Blood and Tissue Kit. High-throughput TCRbeta CDR3 sequencing was carried out commercially through immunoSEQ, with PCR amplification with bias correction and internal controls included. Per the authors' processing: Unique productive TCRbeta sequences were defined by CDR3 nucleotide sequence where primers matched, otherwise by CDR3 amino acid sequence with Vbeta and Jbeta genes. Sequences were defined as donor-reactive when expanded at least 5-fold in CFSE-low cells versus unstimulated cells and present at a frequency of at least 0.01% in CFSE-low cells. Jensen-Shannon divergence, calculated on the top 100 TCRbeta sequences ranked by frequency, was used to quantify repertoire divergence. For samples with multiple sequencing runs, sorting error was corrected separately for each run before the runs were pooled. TCRdb's version of the immuneACCESS table is confined to in-frame rearrangements and falls short of the full clone set. An unresolved V gene accounts for under half of the shortfall where checked; the remainder is of unknown origin. V and J calls and clone size are given by that table; D and trimming were obtained from the DNA. In all, the sample holds 2,500 to 3,500 clones, and less than 50% of those were seen once. Jointly, the top ten make up 7% to 9% of the sample.

Sequenced: Tregs from blood cultured with allogeneic cells. The sequence joins TRBV5-1 to TRBJ2-2, and perhaps TRBD2 as D gene, on 6 matching bases. The sequence was collected from a human donor in good health. In nucleotides, the sequence is TGCGCCAGCAGCCAGCAGGGACTTACCGGGGAGCTGTTTTTT. Translated, this gives CASSQQGLTGELFF.